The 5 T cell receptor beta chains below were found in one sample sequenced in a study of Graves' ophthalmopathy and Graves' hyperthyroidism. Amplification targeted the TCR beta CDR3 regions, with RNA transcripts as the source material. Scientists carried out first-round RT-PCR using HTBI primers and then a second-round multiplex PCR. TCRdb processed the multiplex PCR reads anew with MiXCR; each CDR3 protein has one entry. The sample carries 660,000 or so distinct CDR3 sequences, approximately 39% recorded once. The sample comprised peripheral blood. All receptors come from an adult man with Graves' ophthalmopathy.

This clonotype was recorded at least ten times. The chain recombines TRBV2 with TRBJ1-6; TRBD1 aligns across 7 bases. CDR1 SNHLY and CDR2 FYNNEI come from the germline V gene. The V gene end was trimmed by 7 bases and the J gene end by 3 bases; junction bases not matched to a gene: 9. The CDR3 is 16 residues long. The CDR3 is CASKERGRLYNSPLHF. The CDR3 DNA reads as TGTGCCAGCAAGGAGAGGGGGCGACTCTATAATTCACCCCTCCACTTT. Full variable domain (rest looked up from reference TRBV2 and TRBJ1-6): EPEVTQTPSHQVTQMGQEVILRCVPISNHLYFYWYRQILGQKVEFLVSFYNNEISEKSEIFDDQFSVERPDGSNFTLKIRSTKLEDSAMYFCASKERGRLYNSPLHFGNGTRLTVT.

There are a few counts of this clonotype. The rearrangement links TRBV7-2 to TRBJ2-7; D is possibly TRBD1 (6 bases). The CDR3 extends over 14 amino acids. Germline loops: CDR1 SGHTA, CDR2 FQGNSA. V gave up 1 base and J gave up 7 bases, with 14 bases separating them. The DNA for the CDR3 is TGTGCCAGCAGCTTAGGGGGGCTTCGGGAAGAGCAGTACTTC. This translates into CASSLGGLREEQYF.

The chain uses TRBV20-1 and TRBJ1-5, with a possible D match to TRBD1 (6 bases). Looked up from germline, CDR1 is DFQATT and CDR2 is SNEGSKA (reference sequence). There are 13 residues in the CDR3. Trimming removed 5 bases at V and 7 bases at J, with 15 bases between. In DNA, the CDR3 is TGCAGTGCTCCACAGGGCAGGGGCCAGCCCCAGCATTTT. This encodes CSAPQGRGQPQHF.

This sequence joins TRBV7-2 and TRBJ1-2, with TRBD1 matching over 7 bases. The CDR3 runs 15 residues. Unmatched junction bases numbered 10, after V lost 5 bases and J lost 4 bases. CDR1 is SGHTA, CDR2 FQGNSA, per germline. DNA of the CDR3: TGTGCCAGCAGCCAAGGGGACAGCAGATCCTATGGCTACACCTTC. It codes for CASSQGDSRSYGYTF. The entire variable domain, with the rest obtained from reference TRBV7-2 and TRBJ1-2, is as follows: GAGVSQSPSNKVTEKGKDVELRCDPISGHTALYWYRQSLGQGLEFLIYFQGNSAPDKSGLPSDRFSAERTGGSVSTLTIQRTQQEDSAVYLCASSQGDSRSYGYTFGSGTRLTVV.

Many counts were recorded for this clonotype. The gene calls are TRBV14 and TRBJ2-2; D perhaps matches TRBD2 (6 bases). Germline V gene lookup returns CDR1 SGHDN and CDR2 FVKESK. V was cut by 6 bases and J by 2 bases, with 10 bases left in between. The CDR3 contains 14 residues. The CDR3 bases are TGTGCCAGCAGTTGGAGGGCCAACACCGGGGAGCTGTTTTTT. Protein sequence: CASSWRANTGELFF.